Each of the 3 T cell receptor beta chains below was sequenced from the same sample in a study of shared clonotypes between healthy human individuals. This table comes from immunoSEQ multiplex PCR, and its TCRdb copy is limited to in-frame clones, with some not included. The sample has 600,000 to 700,000 clones, around four fifths seen once. What was sequenced was memory CD4+ T cells sorted from blood. Subset meaning: CD45RA-negative fraction. Source of these receptors: a woman younger than 45 in good health.

This clone was observed a few times. The CDR3 DNA reads TGTGCCAGCAGCTTAGGACATGGCCTAGGTGCTTTCTTT. It translates to CASSLGHGLGAFF. The chain couples TRBV13 to TRBJ1-1; no clear D gene. V was clipped by 0 bases and J by 11 bases, with 13 bases between them. The CDR3 loop spans 13 amino acids. CDR1 is PRHDT, CDR2 FYEKMQ, per germline (reference sequence).

The chain links TRBV19 to TRBJ2-1; 8 positions match TRBD2. The length of the CDR3 is 15 residues. Germline-derived CDR1 and CDR2 are LNHDA and SQIVND (reference sequence). The J segment lost 6 bases and the V segment lost 5 bases, leaving 9 bases of the junction unmatched. CDR3 amino acids: CASSVWTSPFNEQFF. As DNA, the CDR3 is TGTGCCAGTAGTGTGTGGACTAGCCCCTTCAATGAGCAGTTCTTC. Filled out from reference TRBV19 and TRBJ2-1, the complete variable domain reads DGGITQSPKYLFRKEGQNVTLSCEQNLNHDAMYWYRQDPGQGLRLIYYSQIVNDFQKGDIAEGYSVSREKKESFPLTVTSAQKNPTAFYLCASSVWTSPFNEQFFGPGTRLTVL.

The chain is built from TRBV4-1 and TRBJ2-2; D not certain. V was clipped by 1 base and J by 1 base, with 7 bases between them. The CDR3 has 15 amino acids. From germline, CDR1 is MGHRA and CDR2 YSYEKL. CDR3 protein: CASSQAPQNTGELFF. CDR3 bases: TGCGCCAGCAGCCAAGCTCCCCAGAACACCGGGGAGCTGTTTTTT.